A selection of T cell receptor beta chains follows, all from one sample in a study of blood T cell repertoires in COVID-19. The method was immunoSEQ multiplex PCR; TCRdb's version includes in-frame clones alone and lacks a portion of them. The table shows about 200,000 clones, with 65% to 85% occurring only once. Sequenced material: peripheral blood. These receptors all stem from a man aged 40-49 years with acute or convalescent COVID-19. Both conserved end residues are part of each CDR3.

TRBV12-3/TRBV12-4	CASSLRDTGELFF
TRBV13	CASSNLRDSPLHF
TRBV27	CASSFQGAGGNTIYF
TRBV10-3	CAISEASGTSGSYEQYF
TRBV12-3/TRBV12-4	CASSAFTNYGYTF
TRBV5-5	CASSLLPGDTEAFF
TRBV7-2	CASSLNGRGLRQPQHF
TRBV27	CASSLGVAGGAQETQYF
TRBV24-1	CATSESGAGNTIYF
TRBV7-2	CASSFGAGTDTQYF
TRBV2	CASSGLAGPQETQYF
TRBV6-5	CASRTSSGAYGYTF
TRBV3-1/TRBV3-2	CASSQGGLTSDTQYF
TRBV4-2	CASRTQGGGLGANVLTF
TRBV21-1	CASSKAERFSYEQYF
TRBV29-1	CSVVDTNTGELFF
TRBV28	CASSSLHLLRQTNTGELFF
TRBV29-1	CSFRVGGDEQFF
TRBV5-1	CASSFTGVGNTEAFF
TRBV11-2	CASSLERGTNVLTF
TRBV3-1/TRBV3-2	CASSQVGSGGSLSYNEQFF
TRBV3-1/TRBV3-2	CASSRGLAGDNEQFF
TRBV7-6	CASSPTTRAELETQYF